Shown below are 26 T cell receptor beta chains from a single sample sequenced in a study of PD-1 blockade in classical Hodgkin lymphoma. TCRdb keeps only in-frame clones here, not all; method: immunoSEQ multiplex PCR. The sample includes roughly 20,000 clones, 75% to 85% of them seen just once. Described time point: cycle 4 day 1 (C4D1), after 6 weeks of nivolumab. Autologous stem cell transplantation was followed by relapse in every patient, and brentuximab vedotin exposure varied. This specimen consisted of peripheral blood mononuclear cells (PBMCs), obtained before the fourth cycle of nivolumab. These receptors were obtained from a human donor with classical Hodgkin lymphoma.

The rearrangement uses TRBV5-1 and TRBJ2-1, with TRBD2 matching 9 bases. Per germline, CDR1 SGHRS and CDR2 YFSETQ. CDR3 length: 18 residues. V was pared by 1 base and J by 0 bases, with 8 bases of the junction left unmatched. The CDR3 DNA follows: TGCGCCAGCAGCTTGCGTACTAGCGGGCGCAGCTCCTACAATGAGCAGTTCTTC. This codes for CASSLRTSGRSSYNEQFF.

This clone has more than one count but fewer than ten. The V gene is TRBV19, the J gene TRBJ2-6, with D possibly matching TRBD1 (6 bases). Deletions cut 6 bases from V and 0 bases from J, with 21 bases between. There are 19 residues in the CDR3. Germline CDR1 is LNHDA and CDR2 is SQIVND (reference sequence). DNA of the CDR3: TGTGCCAGTAGGCGAACCTCGACAGGCTCTGGCTCTGGGGCCAACGTCCTGACTTTC. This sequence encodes CASRRTSTGSGSGANVLTF.

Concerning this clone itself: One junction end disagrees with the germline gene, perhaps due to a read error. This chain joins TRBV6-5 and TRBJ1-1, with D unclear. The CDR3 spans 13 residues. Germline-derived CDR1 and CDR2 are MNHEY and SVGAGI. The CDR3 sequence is CAISDGENTEAFF. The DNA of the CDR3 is TGTGCCATCAGTGATGGGGAGAACACTGAAGCTTTCTTT.

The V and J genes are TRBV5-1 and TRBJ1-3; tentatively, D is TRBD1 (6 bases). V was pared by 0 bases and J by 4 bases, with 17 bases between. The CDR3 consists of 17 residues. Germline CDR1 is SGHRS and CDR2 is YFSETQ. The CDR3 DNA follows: TGCGCCAGCAGCTTGGTTCCCGACAGGTTATCGGGAAACACCATATATTTT. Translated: CASSLVPDRLSGNTIYF.

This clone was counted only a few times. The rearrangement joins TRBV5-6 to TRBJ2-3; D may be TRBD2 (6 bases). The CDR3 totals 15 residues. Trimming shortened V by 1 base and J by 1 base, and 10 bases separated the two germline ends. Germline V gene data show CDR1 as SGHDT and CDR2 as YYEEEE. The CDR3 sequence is CASSLPGVGTDTQYF. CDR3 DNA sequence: TGTGCCAGCAGCTTGCCGGGAGTTGGCACAGATACGCAGTATTTT.

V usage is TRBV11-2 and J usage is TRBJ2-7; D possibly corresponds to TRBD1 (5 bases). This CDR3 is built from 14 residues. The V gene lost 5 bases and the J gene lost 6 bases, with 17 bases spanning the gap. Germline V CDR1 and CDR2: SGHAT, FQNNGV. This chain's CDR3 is CASSPPGKRGEQYF. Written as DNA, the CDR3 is TGTGCCAGCAGCCCACCAGGGAAAAGAGGCGAGCAGTACTTC.

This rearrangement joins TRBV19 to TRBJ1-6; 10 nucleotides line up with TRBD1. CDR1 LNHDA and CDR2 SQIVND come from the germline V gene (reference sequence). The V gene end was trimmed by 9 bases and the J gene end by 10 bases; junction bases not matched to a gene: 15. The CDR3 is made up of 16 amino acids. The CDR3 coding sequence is TGTGCCAGCGCCTCGGGGACAGGGGTCTTAGGCTCACCCCTCCACTTT. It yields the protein CASASGTGVLGSPLHF.

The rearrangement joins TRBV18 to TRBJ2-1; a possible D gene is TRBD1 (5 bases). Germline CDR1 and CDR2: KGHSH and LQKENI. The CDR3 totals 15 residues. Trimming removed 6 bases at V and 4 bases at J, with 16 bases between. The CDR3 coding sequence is TGTGCCAGCTCGGCTCTGGCCAGGGCATACAATGAGCAGTTCTTC. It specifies CASSALARAYNEQFF.

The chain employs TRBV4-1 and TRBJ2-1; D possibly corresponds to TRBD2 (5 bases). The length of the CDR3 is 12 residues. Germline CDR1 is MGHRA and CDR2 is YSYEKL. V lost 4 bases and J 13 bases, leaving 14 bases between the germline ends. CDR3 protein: CASSPSEGVQFF. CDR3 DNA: TGCGCCAGCAGCCCGAGCGAGGGTGTACAGTTCTTC.

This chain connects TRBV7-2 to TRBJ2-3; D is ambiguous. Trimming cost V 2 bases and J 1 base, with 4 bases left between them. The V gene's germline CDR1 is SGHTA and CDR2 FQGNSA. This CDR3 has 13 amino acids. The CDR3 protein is CASSLRRTDTQYF. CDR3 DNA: TGTGCCAGCAGCTTACGACGCACAGATACGCAGTATTTT.

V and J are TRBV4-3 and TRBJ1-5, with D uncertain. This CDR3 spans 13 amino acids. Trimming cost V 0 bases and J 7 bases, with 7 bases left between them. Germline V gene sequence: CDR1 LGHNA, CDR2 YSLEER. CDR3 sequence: CASSQDRWQPQHF. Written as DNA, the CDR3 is TGCGCCAGCAGCCAAGATAGATGGCAGCCCCAGCATTTT.

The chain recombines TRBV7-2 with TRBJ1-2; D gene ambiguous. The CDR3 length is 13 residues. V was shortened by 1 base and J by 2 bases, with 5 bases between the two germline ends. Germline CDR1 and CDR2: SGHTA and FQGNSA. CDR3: CASSLERNYGYTF. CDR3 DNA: TGTGCCAGCAGCTTAGAGAGGAACTATGGCTACACCTTC.

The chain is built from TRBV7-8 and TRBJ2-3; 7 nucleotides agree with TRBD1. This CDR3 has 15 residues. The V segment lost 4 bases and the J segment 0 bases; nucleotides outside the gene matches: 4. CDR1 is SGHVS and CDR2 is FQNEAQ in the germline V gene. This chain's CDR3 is CASSSDRFSTDTQYF. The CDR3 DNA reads TGTGCCAGCAGCTCGGACAGGTTCAGCACAGATACGCAGTATTTT.

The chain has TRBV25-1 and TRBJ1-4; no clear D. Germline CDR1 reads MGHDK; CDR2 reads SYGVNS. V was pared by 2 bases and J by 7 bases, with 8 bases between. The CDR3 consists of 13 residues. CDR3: CASSEPLSEKLFF. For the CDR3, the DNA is TGTGCCAGCAGTGAACCACTAAGTGAAAAACTGTTTTTT.

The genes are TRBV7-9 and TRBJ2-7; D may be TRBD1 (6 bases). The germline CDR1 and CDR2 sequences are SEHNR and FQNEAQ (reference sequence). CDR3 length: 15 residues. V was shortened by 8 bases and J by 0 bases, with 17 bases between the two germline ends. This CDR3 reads CASLPRGGSSYEQYF. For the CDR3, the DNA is TGTGCCAGCCTCCCGCGTGGGGGCAGCTCCTACGAGCAGTACTTC.

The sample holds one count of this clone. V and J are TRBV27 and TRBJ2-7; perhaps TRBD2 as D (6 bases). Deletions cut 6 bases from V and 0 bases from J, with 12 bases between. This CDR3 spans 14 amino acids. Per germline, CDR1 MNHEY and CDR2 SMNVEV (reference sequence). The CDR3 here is CASREAGSSYEQYF. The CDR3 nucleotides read TGTGCCAGCAGGGAAGCGGGCTCCTCCTACGAGCAGTACTTC.

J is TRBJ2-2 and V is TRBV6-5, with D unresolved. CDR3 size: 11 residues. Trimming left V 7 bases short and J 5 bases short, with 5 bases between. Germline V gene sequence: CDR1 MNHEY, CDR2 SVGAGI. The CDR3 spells CASIETGELFF. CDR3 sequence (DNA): TGTGCCAGCATTGAAACCGGGGAGCTGTTTTTT.

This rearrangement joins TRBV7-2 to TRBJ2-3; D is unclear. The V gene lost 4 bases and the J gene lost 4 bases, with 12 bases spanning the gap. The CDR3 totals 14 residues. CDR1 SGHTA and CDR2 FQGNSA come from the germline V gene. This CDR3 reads CASSWAGRPDTQYF. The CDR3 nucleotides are TGTGCCAGCAGCTGGGCAGGTCGCCCAGATACGCAGTATTTT.

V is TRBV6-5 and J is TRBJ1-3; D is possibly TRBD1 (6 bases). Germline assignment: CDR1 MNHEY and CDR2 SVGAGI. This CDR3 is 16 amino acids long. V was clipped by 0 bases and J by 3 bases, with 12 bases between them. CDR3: CASSYSWGLSGNTIYF. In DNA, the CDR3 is TGTGCCAGCAGTTACTCGTGGGGGCTTAGTGGAAACACCATATATTTT.

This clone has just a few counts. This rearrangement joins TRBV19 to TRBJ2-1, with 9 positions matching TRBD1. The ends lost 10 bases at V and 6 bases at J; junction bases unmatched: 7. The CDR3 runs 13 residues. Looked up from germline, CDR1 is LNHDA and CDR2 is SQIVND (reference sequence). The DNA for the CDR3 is TGTGCCACAAGGGGACAGGGCCTCAATGAGCAGTTCTTC. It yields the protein CATRGQGLNEQFF.

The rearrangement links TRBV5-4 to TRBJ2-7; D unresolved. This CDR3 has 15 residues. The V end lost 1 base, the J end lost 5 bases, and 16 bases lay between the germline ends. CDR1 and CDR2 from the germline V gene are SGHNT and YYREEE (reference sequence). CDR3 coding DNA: TGTGCCAGCAGCTTGATGACTCTAGGGTCCCACGAGCAGTACGTC. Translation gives CASSLMTLGSHEQYV.

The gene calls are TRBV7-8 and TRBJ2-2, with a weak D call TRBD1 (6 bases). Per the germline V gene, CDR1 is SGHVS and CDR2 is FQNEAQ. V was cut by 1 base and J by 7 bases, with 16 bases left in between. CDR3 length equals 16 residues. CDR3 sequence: CASSLENREIIGELFF. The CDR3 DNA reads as TGTGCCAGCAGCTTAGAGAACAGGGAAATCATCGGGGAGCTGTTTTTT. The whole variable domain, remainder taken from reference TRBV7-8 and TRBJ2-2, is GAGVSQSPRYKVAKRGQDVALRCDPISGHVSLFWYQQALGQGPEFLTYFQNEAQLDKSGLPSDRFFAERPEGSVSTLKIQRTQQEDSAVYLCASSLENREIIGELFFGEGSRLTVL.

The CDR3 is CASSLDGTGGDTEAFF. CDR3 bases: TGTGCCAGCAGCTTGGATGGGACAGGGGGGGACACTGAAGCTTTCTTT. The gene calls are TRBV7-9 and TRBJ1-1; 11 nucleotides agree with TRBD1. Germline V lookup: CDR1 SEHNR, CDR2 FQNEAQ (reference sequence). This CDR3 is built from 16 residues. Unmatched junction bases numbered 6, after V lost 3 bases and J lost 3 bases. Full variable domain (outside the CDR3, taken from reference TRBV7-9 and TRBJ1-1): DTGVSQNPRHKITKRGQNVTFRCDPISEHNRLYWYRQTLGQGPEFLTYFQNEAQLEKSRLLSDRFSAERPKGSFSTLEIQRTEQGDSAMYLCASSLDGTGGDTEAFFGQGTRLTVV.

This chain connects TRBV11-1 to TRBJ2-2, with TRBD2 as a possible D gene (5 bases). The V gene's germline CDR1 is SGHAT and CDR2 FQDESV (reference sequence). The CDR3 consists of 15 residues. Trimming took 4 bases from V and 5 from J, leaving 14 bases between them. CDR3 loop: CASSSDGVGTGELFF. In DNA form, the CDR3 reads TGTGCCAGCAGCTCCGACGGGGTGGGGACCGGGGAGCTGTTTTTT. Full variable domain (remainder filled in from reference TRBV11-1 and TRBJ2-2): EAEVAQSPRYKITEKSQAVAFWCDPISGHATLYWYRQILGQGPELLVQFQDESVVDDSQLPKDRFSAERLKGVDSTLKIQPAELGDSAMYLCASSSDGVGTGELFFGEGSRLTVL.

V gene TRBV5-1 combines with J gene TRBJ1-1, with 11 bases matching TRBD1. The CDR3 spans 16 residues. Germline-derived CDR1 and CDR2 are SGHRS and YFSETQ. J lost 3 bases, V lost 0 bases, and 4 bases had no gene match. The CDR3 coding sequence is TGCGCCAGCAGCTTGGCCGGACAGGGGGCTTACACTGAAGCTTTCTTT. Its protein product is CASSLAGQGAYTEAFF.

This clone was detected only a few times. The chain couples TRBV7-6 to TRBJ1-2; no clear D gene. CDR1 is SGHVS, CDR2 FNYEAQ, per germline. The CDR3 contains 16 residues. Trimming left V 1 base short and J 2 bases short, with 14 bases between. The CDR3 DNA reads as TGTGCCAGCAGCTTAGGGCGAGAAAGATCAAACTATGGCTACACCTTC. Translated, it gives CASSLGRERSNYGYTF.